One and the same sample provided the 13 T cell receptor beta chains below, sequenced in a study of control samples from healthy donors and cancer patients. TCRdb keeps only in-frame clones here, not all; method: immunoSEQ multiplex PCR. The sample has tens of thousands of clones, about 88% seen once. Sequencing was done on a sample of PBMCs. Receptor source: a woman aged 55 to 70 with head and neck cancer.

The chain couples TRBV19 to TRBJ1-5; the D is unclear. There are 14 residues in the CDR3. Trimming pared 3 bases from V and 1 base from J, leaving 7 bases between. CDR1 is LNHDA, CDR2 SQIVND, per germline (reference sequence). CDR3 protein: CASSMYGSNQPQHF. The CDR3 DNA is TGTGCCAGTAGTATGTATGGAAGCAATCAGCCCCAGCATTTT.

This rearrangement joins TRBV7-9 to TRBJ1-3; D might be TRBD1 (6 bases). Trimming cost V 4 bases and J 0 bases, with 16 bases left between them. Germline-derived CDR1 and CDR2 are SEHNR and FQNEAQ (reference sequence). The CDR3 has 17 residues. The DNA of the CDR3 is TGTGCCAGCAGCTCCCCGGGACAAGACTTCTCTGGAAACACCATATATTTT. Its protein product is CASSSPGQDFSGNTIYF.

The CDR3 is CASSLAGSSYEQYF. In DNA form, the CDR3 reads TGTGCCAGCAGCTTGGCGGGGAGCTCCTACGAGCAGTACTTC. The chain has TRBV7-2 and TRBJ2-7, with D perhaps matching TRBD2 (6 bases). The CDR3 is 14 amino acids. Germline V lookup: CDR1 SGHTA, CDR2 FQGNSA. Trimming took off 3 bases at V and 0 bases at J, with 9 bases between the two ends.

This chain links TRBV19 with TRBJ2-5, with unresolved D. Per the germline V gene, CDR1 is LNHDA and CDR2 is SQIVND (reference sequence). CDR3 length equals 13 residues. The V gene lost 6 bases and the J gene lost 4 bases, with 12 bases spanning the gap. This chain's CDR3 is CASSPVGRETQYF. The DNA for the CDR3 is TGTGCCAGTAGCCCGGTAGGCAGAGAGACCCAGTACTTC.

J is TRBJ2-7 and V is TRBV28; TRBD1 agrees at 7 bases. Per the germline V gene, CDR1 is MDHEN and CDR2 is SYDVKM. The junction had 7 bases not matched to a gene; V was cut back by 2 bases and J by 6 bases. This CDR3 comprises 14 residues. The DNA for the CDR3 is TGTGCCAGCAGTTTAGGGACAGCCGGATTCGAGCAGTACTTC. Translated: CASSLGTAGFEQYF. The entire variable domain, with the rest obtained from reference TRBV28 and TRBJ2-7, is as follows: DVKVTQSSRYLVKRTGEKVFLECVQDMDHENMFWYRQDPGLGLRLIYFSYDVKMKEKGDIPEGYSVSREKKERFSLILESASTNQTSMYLCASSLGTAGFEQYFGPGTRLTVT.

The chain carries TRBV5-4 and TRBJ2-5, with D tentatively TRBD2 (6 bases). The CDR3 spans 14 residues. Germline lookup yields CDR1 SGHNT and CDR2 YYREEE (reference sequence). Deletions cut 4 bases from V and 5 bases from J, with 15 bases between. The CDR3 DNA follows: TGTGCCAGCAGCAAGGAAAGCGGGTCGGAGACCCAGTACTTC. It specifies CASSKESGSETQYF.

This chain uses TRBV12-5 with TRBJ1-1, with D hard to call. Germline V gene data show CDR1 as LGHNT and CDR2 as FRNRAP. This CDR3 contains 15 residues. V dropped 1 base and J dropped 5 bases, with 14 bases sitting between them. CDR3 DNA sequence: TGTGCTAGTGGTTTGGACCCGTCGAAAAGGACTGAAGCTTTCTTT. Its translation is CASGLDPSKRTEAFF. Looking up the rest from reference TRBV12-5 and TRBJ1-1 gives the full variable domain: DARVTQTPRHKVTEMGQEVTMRCQPILGHNTVFWYRQTMMQGLELLAYFRNRAPLDDSGMPKDRFSAEMPDATLATLKIQPSEPRDSAVYFCASGLDPSKRTEAFFGQGTRLTVV.

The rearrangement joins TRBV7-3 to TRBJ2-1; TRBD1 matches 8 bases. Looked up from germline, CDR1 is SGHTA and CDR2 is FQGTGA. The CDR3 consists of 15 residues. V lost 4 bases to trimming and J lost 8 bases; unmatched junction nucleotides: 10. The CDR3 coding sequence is TGTGCCAGCAGCTCCTCAGGGGGCGCGGGGTATGAGCAGTTCTTC. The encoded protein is CASSSSGGAGYEQFF.

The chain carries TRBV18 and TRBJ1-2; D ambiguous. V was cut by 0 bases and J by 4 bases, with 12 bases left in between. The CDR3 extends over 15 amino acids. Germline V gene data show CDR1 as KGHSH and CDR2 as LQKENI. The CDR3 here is CASSPPADWSYGYTF. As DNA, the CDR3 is TGTGCCAGCTCACCACCGGCAGATTGGAGCTATGGCTACACCTTC.

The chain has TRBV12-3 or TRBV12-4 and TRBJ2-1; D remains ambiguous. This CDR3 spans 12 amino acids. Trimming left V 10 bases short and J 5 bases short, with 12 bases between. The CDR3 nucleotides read TGTGCCATCACTATGCAGCACAATGAGCAGTTCTTC. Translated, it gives CAITMQHNEQFF.

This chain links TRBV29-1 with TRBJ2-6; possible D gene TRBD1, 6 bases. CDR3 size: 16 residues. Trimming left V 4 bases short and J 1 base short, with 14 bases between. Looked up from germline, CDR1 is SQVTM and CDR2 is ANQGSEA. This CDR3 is CSVAETQGSGANVLTF. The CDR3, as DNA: TGCAGCGTTGCCGAGACACAGGGATCTGGGGCCAACGTCCTGACTTTC.

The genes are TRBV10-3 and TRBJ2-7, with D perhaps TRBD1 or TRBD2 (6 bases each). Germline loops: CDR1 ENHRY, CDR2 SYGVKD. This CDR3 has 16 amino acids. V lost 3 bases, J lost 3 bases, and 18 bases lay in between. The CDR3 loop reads CAISESLPRGVYEQYF. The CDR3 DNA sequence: TGTGCCATCAGTGAATCTCTTCCGAGGGGGGTCTACGAGCAGTACTTC.

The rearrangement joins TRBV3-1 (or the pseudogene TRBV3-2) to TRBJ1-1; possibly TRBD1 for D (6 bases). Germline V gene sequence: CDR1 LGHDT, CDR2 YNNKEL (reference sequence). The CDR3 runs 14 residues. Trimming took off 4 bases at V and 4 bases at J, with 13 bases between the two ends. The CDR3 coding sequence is TGTGCCAGCAGCCCCTCTTGGGGGCGCACTGAAGCTTTCTTT. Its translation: CASSPSWGRTEAFF.